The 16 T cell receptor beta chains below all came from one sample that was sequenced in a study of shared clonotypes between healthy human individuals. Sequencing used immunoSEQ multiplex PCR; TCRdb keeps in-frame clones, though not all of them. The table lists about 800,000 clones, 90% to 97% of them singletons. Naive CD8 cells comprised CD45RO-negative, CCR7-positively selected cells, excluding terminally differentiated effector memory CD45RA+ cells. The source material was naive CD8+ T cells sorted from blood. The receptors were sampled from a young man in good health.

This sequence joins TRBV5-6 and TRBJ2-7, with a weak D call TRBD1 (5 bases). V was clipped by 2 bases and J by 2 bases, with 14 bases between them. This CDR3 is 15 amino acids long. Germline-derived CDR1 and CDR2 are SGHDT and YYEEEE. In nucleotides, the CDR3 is TGTGCCAGCAGCTTAAGGGCAGGGCCGGCCTACGAGCAGTACTTC. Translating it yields CASSLRAGPAYEQYF.

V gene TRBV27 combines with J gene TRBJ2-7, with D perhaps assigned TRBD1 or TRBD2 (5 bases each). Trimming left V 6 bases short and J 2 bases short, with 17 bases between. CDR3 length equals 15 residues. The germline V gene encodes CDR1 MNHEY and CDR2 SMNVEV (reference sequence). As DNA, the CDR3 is TGTGCCAGCAGAGACTGGTATGGGACCCCCTACGAGCAGTACTTC. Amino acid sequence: CASRDWYGTPYEQYF.

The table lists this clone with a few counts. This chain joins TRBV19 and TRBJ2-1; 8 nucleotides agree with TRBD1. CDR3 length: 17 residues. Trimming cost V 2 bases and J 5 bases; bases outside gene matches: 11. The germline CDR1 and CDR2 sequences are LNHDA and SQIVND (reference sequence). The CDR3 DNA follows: TGTGCCAGTAGTATAACGTCAGGGGGCCCTCCAAACAATGAGCAGTTCTTC. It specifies CASSITSGGPPNNEQFF.

CDR3 amino acids: CASSLSRTGGTEAFF. The CDR3 DNA is TGTGCCAGCAGTTTATCGCGGACAGGGGGCACTGAAGCTTTCTTT. The chain employs TRBV27 and TRBJ1-1, with 10 bases fitting TRBD1. V lost 0 bases, J lost 4 bases, and 2 bases stayed unmatched. The CDR3 has 15 residues. Germline V gene sequence: CDR1 MNHEY, CDR2 SMNVEV (reference sequence).

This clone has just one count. The CDR3 spells CASSEQTSATSYEQYF. The CDR3 DNA sequence: TGTGCCAGCAGCGAACAGACTAGCGCGACCTCCTACGAGCAGTACTTC. The J gene is TRBJ2-7, the V gene TRBV13, with 8 bases lining up with TRBD2. The V gene end was trimmed by 5 bases and the J gene end by 0 bases; junction bases not matched to a gene: 9. Germline V CDR1 and CDR2: PRHDT, FYEKMQ (reference sequence). CDR3 size: 16 residues.

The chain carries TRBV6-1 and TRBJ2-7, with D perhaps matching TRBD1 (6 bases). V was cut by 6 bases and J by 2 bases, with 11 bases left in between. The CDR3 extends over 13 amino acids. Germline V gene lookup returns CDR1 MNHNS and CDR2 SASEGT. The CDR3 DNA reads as TGTGCCAGCAGCGTTCACAGGGCCTACGAGCAGTACTTC. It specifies CASSVHRAYEQYF.

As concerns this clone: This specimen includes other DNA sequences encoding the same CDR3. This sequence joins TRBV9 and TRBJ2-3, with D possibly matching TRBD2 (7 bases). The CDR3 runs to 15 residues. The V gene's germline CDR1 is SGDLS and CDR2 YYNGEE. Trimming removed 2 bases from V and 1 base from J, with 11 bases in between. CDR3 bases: TGTGCCAGCAGCGTCGGGGGGCGCGGCACAGATACGCAGTATTTT. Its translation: CASSVGGRGTDTQYF.

CDR3 DNA: TGTGCCAGCAGCCCCCGGACAGGGGGCCACACCGGGGAGCTGTTTTTT. Translated: CASSPRTGGHTGELFF. The gene calls are TRBV7-2 and TRBJ2-2; 11 nucleotides align to TRBD1. J was trimmed by 3 bases and V by 5 bases; bases with no gene match: 5. The CDR3 runs 16 residues. CDR1 and CDR2 from the germline V gene are SGHTA and FQGNSA.

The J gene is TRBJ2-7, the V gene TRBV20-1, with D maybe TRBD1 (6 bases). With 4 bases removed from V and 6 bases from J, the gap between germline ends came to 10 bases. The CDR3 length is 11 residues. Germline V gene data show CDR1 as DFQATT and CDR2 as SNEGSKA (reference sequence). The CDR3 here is CSATRGREQYF. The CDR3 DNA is TGCAGTGCTACCAGGGGACGCGAGCAGTACTTC.

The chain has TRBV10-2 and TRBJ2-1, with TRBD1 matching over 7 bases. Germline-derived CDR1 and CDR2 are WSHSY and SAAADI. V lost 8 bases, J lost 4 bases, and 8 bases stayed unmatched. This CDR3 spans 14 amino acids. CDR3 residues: CASQGVADYNEQFF. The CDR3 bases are TGCGCCAGCCAGGGGGTAGCAGATTACAATGAGCAGTTCTTC.

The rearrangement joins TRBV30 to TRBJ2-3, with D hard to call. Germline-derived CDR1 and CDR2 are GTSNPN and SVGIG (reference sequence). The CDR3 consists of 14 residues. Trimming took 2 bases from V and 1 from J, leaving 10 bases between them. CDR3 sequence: CAWSPGRGTDTQYF. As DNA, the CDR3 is TGTGCCTGGAGTCCAGGACGCGGCACAGATACGCAGTATTTT.

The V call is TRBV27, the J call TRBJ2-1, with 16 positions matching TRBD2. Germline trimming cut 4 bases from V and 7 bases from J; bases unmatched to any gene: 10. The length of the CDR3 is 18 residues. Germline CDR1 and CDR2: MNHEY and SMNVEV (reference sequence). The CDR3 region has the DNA TGTGCCAGCAGTTCAGGGACTAGCGGGAGGGCCCTAGAGAATGAGCAGTTCTTC. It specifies CASSSGTSGRALENEQFF.

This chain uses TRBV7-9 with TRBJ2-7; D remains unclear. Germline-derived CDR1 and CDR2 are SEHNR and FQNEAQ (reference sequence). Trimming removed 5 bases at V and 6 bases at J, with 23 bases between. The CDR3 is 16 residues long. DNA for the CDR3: TGTGCCAGCAGCCCATCGGCCGGAATCGACAAATCCGAGCAGTACTTC. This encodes CASSPSAGIDKSEQYF.

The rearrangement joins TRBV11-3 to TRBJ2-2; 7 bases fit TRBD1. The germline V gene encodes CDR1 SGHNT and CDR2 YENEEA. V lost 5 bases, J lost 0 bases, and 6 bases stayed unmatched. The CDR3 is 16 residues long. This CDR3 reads CASSDRDSANTGELFF. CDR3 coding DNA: TGTGCCAGCAGCGACAGGGACAGCGCGAACACCGGGGAGCTGTTTTTT.

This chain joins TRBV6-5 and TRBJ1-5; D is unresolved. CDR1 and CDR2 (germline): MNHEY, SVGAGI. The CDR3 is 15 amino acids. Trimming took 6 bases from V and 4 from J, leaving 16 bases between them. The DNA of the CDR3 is TGTGCCAGCAGACCCGCCCCACTCACGAATCAGCCCCAGCATTTT. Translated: CASRPAPLTNQPQHF.

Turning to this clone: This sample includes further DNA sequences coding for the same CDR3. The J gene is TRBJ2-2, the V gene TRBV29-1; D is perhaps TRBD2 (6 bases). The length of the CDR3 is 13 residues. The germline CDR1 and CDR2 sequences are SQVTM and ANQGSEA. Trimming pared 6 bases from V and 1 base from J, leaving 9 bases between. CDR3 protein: CSVVAVNTGELFF. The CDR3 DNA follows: TGCAGCGTGGTAGCGGTGAACACCGGGGAGCTGTTTTTT.